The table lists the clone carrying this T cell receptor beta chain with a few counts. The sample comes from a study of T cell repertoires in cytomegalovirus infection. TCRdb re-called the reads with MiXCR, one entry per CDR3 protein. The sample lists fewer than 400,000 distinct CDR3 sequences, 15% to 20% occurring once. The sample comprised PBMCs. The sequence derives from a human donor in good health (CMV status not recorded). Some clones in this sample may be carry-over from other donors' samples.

The CDR3 DNA reads TGTGCCAGCAGCTTGTTTGGGCTAGATACGCAGTATTTT. This sequence encodes CASSLFGLDTQYF. The chain joins TRBV7-2 to TRBJ2-3, with D hard to call. Germline V lookup: CDR1 SGHTA, CDR2 FQGNSA. V dropped 3 bases and J dropped 5 bases, with 9 bases sitting between them. The CDR3 extends over 13 amino acids.